These 5 T cell receptor beta chains originate from one sample sequenced in a study of T cell changes during pregnancy in multiple sclerosis. Profiled with immunoSEQ multiplex PCR; TCRdb holds only in-frame clones, not every one. The table lists 35,000 to 40,000 clones, about 94% of them singletons. The source material was CD4+ T cells from peripheral blood mononuclear cells, sampled in the second trimester of pregnancy. The receptors here all came from a female donor with multiple sclerosis, enrolled in a pregnancy study.

This clone was seen a few times. V and J are TRBV7-2 and TRBJ1-1, with TRBD1 matching over 9 bases. The V gene's germline CDR1 is SGHTA and CDR2 FQGNSA. V gave up 5 bases and J gave up 4 bases; unmatched junction bases: 8. The CDR3 spans 15 residues. This CDR3 reads CASSPTGTGTTEAFF. The CDR3 DNA reads TGTGCCAGCAGCCCAACTGGGACAGGGACCACTGAAGCTTTCTTT.

V and J are TRBV13 and TRBJ1-2; D not resolved. Germline CDR1 reads PRHDT; CDR2 reads FYEKMQ (reference sequence). The CDR3 sequence is 12 residues long. Trimming removed 5 bases from V and 8 bases from J, with 12 bases in between. The CDR3 DNA sequence: TGTGCCAGCAGCAGAGGGCCAGACGGCTACACCTTC. Its protein product is CASSRGPDGYTF. The full variable domain, its missing parts supplied by reference TRBV13 and TRBJ1-2, is AAGVIQSPRHLIKEKRETATLKCYPIPRHDTVYWYQQGPGQDPQFLISFYEKMQSDKGSIPDRFSAQQFSDYHSELNMSSLELGDSALYFCASSRGPDGYTFGSGTRLTVV.

This sequence joins TRBV27 and TRBJ2-3, with D possibly matching TRBD1 (6 bases). CDR3 length equals 13 residues. Trimming removed 8 bases at V and 4 bases at J, with 13 bases between. Germline CDR1 reads MNHEY; CDR2 reads SMNVEV (reference sequence). For the CDR3, the DNA is TGTGCCAGCTACAATACAGGGTCAGATACGCAGTATTTT. Amino acid sequence: CASYNTGSDTQYF.

The V gene is TRBV19, the J gene TRBJ1-2; D gene unclear. The V end was cut by 3 bases, the J end by 1 base, with 9 bases between. This CDR3 spans 14 amino acids. CDR1 LNHDA and CDR2 SQIVND come from the germline V gene (reference sequence). This CDR3 reads CASSIGPGNYGYTF. The CDR3 DNA follows: TGTGCCAGTAGTATCGGTCCGGGTAACTATGGCTACACCTTC.

DNA of the CDR3: TGTGCCAGCAGTTTCGGGGGGTACAATCAGCCCCAGCATTTT. This gives the protein CASSFGGYNQPQHF. This chain uses TRBV27 with TRBJ1-5; D possibly corresponds to TRBD1 (5 bases). The germline V gene has CDR1 MNHEY and CDR2 SMNVEV (reference sequence). V was cut by 3 bases and J by 3 bases, with 9 bases left in between. The CDR3 has 14 residues.